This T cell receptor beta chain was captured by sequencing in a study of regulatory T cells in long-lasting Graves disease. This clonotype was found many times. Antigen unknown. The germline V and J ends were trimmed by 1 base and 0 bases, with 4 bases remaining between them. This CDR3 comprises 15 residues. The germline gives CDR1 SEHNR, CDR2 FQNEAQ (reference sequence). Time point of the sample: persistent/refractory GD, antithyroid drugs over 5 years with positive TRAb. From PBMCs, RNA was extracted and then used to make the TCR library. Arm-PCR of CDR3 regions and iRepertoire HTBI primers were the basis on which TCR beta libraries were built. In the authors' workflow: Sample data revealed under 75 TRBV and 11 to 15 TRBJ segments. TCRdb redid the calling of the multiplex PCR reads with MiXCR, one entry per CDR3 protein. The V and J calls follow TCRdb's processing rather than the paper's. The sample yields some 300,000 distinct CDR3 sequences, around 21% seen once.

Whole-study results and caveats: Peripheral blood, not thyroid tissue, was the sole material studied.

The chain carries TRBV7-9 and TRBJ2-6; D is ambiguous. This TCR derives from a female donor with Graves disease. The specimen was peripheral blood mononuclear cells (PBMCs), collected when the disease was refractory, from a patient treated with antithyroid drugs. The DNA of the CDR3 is TGTGCCAGCAGCTTAGGGGGCTCTGGGGCCAACGTCCTGACTTTC. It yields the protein CASSLGGSGANVLTF.